This T cell receptor (beta chain) was sequenced in a study of T cell changes during pregnancy in multiple sclerosis. TCRdb keeps only in-frame clones here, not all; method: immunoSEQ multiplex PCR. The sample includes tens of thousands of clones, over 80% of them seen just once. This receptor was identified in a female donor in good health, enrolled as a control in a pregnancy study. Sequenced material: peripheral blood, taken in the first trimester of pregnancy.

The CDR3 sequence: CASSVGQGSEQFF. For the CDR3, the DNA is TGTGCCAGCAGTGTTGGACAGGGATCCGAGCAGTTCTTC. V gene TRBV2 combines with J gene TRBJ2-1; 8 nucleotides match TRBD1. V shed 4 bases, J shed 10 bases, and the junction held 6 bases outside the gene matches. Germline CDR1 SNHLY, CDR2 FYNNEI. The CDR3 is 13 residues long.